The 22 T cell receptor beta chains listed next were all sequenced from one sample in a study of beta chain features in type 1 diabetes. The study reverse transcribed the entire isolated RNA, so it sequenced expressed TCRB transcripts. Using immunoSEQ multiplex PCR, the repertoire was profiled, and TCRdb retains in-frame clones only, with some absent. The repertoire holds 500,000 to 700,000 clones, with around 15% as singletons. The sample consisted of naive CD4+ T cells from blood. The receptors shown here come from a man aged 18 to 30 in good health.

A few counts support this clone. This chain connects TRBV15 to TRBJ1-2, with D possibly matching TRBD1 (5 bases). Deletions cut 1 base from V and 4 bases from J, with 10 bases between. The CDR3 runs 14 residues. CDR1 is LNHNV, CDR2 YYDKDF, per germline (reference sequence). CDR3 residues: CATSRGGEAYGYTF. CDR3 DNA: TGTGCCACCAGCAGAGGGGGCGAGGCCTATGGCTACACCTTC.

This clone showed up many times. This specimen includes other DNA sequences encoding the same CDR3. The chain combines TRBV28 with TRBJ2-7; unclear D gene. Germline CDR1 is MDHEN and CDR2 is SYDVKM. This CDR3 spans 11 amino acids. Trimming stripped 6 bases from V and 2 bases from J, with 5 bases between. The DNA for the CDR3 is TGTGCCAGCAGCCGACCCTACGAGCAGTACTTC. Amino acid sequence: CASSRPYEQYF.

The chain recombines TRBV6-5 with TRBJ2-5; 8 bases are shared with TRBD1. Germline lookup yields CDR1 MNHEY and CDR2 SVGAGI. V gave up 6 bases and J gave up 2 bases; unmatched junction bases: 5. CDR3 length equals 14 residues. Written as DNA, the CDR3 is TGTGCCAGCAGAAGGACAGGGTCGCAAGAGACCCAGTACTTC. Translated, it gives CASRRTGSQETQYF.

J is TRBJ1-2 and V is TRBV6-5; D remains ambiguous. The CDR3 is 11 amino acids. Germline V gene lookup returns CDR1 MNHEY and CDR2 SVGAGI. V dropped 8 bases and J dropped 6 bases, with 10 bases sitting between them. DNA of the CDR3: TGTGCCAGCGCCCGGGGAAATGGCTACACCTTC. As protein: CASARGNGYTF.

The sample holds a few counts of this clone. V and J are TRBV25-1 and TRBJ1-1; TRBD1 might be the D (6 bases). CDR1 is MGHDK, CDR2 SYGVNS, per germline. This CDR3 is 15 amino acids long. The V and J ends lost 1 base and 3 bases respectively, with 12 bases between them. The CDR3 here is CASSEFTGRDTEAFF. In DNA, the CDR3 is TGTGCCAGCAGTGAATTTACAGGGAGGGACACTGAAGCTTTCTTT.

This clone was recorded a few times. This sample includes further DNA sequences coding for the same CDR3. The chain carries TRBV28 and TRBJ2-7; 7 bases agree with TRBD2. This CDR3 is 13 amino acids long. With V trimmed by 3 bases and J by 2 bases, 1 base remained unmatched. Germline CDR1 and CDR2: MDHEN and SYDVKM. The CDR3 nucleotides are TGTGCCAGCAGTTTGGGAGGGCCCTACGAGCAGTACTTC. Translation gives CASSLGGPYEQYF.

The J gene is TRBJ2-3, the V gene TRBV6-1; TRBD2 might be the D (6 bases). The CDR3 covers 15 residues. The germline V gene encodes CDR1 MNHNS and CDR2 SASEGT. Trimming left V 3 bases short and J 4 bases short, with 14 bases between. CDR3 sequence: CASSDHIPGADTQYF. The CDR3 nucleotides are TGTGCCAGCAGTGACCACATCCCGGGGGCAGATACGCAGTATTTT.

The rearrangement uses TRBV7-2 and TRBJ1-1; tentative D call: TRBD1 (5 bases). Trimming took off 3 bases at V and 2 bases at J, with 13 bases between the two ends. The CDR3 is 15 amino acids. Germline CDR1 is SGHTA and CDR2 is FQGNSA. The CDR3 DNA is TGTGCCAGCAGCTTGCGACAGCTACCTAACACTGAAGCTTTCTTT. Encoded protein: CASSLRQLPNTEAFF.

The J gene is TRBJ1-2, the V gene TRBV6-6; 8 bases line up with TRBD1. The V gene end was trimmed by 2 bases and the J gene end by 3 bases; junction bases not matched to a gene: 5. The CDR3 consists of 15 residues. Germline V gene lookup returns CDR1 MNHNY and CDR2 SVGAGI (reference sequence). The CDR3 DNA is TGTGCCAGCAGTTACCCCAAGGACAGGGACTATGGCTACACCTTC. This gives the protein CASSYPKDRDYGYTF.

The chain joins TRBV5-1 to TRBJ2-7, with no clear D. V dropped 4 bases and J dropped 2 bases, with 13 bases sitting between them. The CDR3 is 14 residues long. From germline, CDR1 is SGHRS and CDR2 YFSETQ. CDR3 protein: CASSQFGPPYEQYF. In DNA form, the CDR3 reads TGCGCCAGCAGCCAATTCGGACCCCCCTACGAGCAGTACTTC.

The V call is TRBV7-2, the J call TRBJ1-3; the D gene is possibly TRBD1 (5 bases). The length of the CDR3 is 15 residues. Germline V CDR1 and CDR2: SGHTA, FQGNSA. V lost 3 bases, J lost 2 bases, and 11 bases lay in between. CDR3 nucleotides: TGTGCCAGCAGCTTGATGACAGATACTGGAAACACCATATATTTT. Amino acid sequence: CASSLMTDTGNTIYF. The full variable domain, with the rest looked up from reference TRBV7-2 and TRBJ1-3, is GAGVSQSPSNKVTEKGKDVELRCDPISGHTALYWYRQSLGQGLEFLIYFQGNSAPDKSGLPSDRFSAERTGGSVSTLTIQRTQQEDSAVYLCASSLMTDTGNTIYFGEGSWLTVV.

In this sample, this clone turned up a few times. The chain recombines TRBV5-4 with TRBJ2-1; TRBD2 agrees at 12 bases. The V segment lost 0 bases and the J segment 6 bases; nucleotides outside the gene matches: 1. The CDR3 consists of 15 residues. The V gene's germline CDR1 is SGHNT and CDR2 YYREEE (reference sequence). The CDR3 reads CASSLELAGGNEQFF. The CDR3 region has the DNA TGTGCCAGCAGCTTGGAACTAGCGGGAGGCAATGAGCAGTTCTTC.

The chain joins TRBV29-1 to TRBJ2-7; D remains ambiguous. V was clipped by 7 bases and J by 5 bases, with 18 bases between them. CDR3 length: 13 amino acids. The V gene's germline CDR1 is SQVTM and CDR2 ANQGSEA. CDR3 DNA: TGCAGCGCCCAAAGTGGCAGAACCCACGAGCAGTACTTC. It translates to CSAQSGRTHEQYF.

This clone was found a few times. V usage is TRBV19 and J usage is TRBJ2-3; 11 bases match TRBD1. J lost 3 bases, V lost 6 bases, and 5 bases had no gene match. Looked up from germline, CDR1 is LNHDA and CDR2 is SQIVND (reference sequence). The CDR3 runs to 15 residues. In nucleotides, the CDR3 is TGTGCCAGTAGGGGACAGGGGGTTGGAACAGATACGCAGTATTTT. Protein: CASRGQGVGTDTQYF.

The chain is built from TRBV15 and TRBJ2-4, with 9 bases matching TRBD1. Per the germline V gene, CDR1 is LNHNV and CDR2 is YYDKDF (reference sequence). This CDR3 is 15 amino acids long. V shed 0 bases, J shed 7 bases, and the junction held 4 bases outside the gene matches. The CDR3 region is CATSREGTGLNIQYF. The CDR3 coding sequence is TGTGCCACCAGCAGAGAGGGGACAGGGTTGAACATTCAGTACTTC.

This clone turned up a few times. The gene calls are TRBV5-1 and TRBJ2-3; tentative D call: TRBD2 (6 bases). V lost 3 bases, J lost 0 bases, and 23 bases lay in between. The germline CDR1 and CDR2 sequences are SGHRS and YFSETQ. The CDR3 extends over 19 amino acids. In DNA, the CDR3 is TGCGCCAGCAGCTCCATGGGCCCTTCCGGCGGGGCTAGCACAGATACGCAGTATTTT. As protein: CASSSMGPSGGASTDTQYF. Complete variable domain (other parts from reference TRBV5-1 and TRBJ2-3): KAGVTQTPRYLIKTRGQQVTLSCSPISGHRSVSWYQQTPGQGLQFLFEYFSETQRNKGNFPGRFSGRQFSNSRSEMNVSTLELGDSALYLCASSSMGPSGGASTDTQYFGPGTRLTVL.

With regard to this clone: No conserved phenylalanine or tryptophan ends this CDR3, so it is likely a read error. It is unclear where the CDR3 begins or ends on the DNA, so no DNA is shown, and the CDR3 is as TCRdb lists it. This sequence joins TRBV6-1 and TRBJ2-4. From germline, CDR1 is MNHNS and CDR2 SASEGT. With termini counted, the CDR3 has 11 amino acids. This CDR3 is CASSEAAGRVV.

The rearrangement uses TRBV18 and TRBJ1-1; weak D call: TRBD1 (6 bases). This CDR3 comprises 12 residues. Germline CDR1 KGHSH, CDR2 LQKENI. Trimming removed 8 bases from V and 4 bases from J, with 11 bases in between. The CDR3 nucleotides read TGTGCCAGCGAACAGGGTTCCACTGAAGCTTTCTTT. Encoded protein: CASEQGSTEAFF.

The chain joins TRBV28 to TRBJ1-2, with D perhaps TRBD1 (6 bases). The CDR3 runs to 12 residues. Trimming removed 8 bases from V and 3 bases from J, with 10 bases in between. The germline V gene encodes CDR1 MDHEN and CDR2 SYDVKM. CDR3 loop: CASYRVDYGYTF. In DNA form, the CDR3 reads TGTGCCAGCTACAGGGTTGACTATGGCTACACCTTC.

V is TRBV28 and J is TRBJ2-7; no clear D gene. Germline CDR1 and CDR2: MDHEN and SYDVKM. V lost 7 bases and J 2 bases, leaving 15 bases between the germline ends. The CDR3 is 14 residues long. The CDR3 nucleotides are TGTGCCAGCACCCCGGGTAGAAGACCCTACGAGCAGTACTTC. As protein: CASTPGRRPYEQYF.

This clone appeared a few times. The gene calls are TRBV18 and TRBJ2-1, with unresolved D. The CDR3 spans 12 residues. V lost 6 bases and J 7 bases, leaving 10 bases between the germline ends. CDR1 is KGHSH, CDR2 LQKENI, per germline. The CDR3 loop is CASSPIRNEQFF. The CDR3 region has the DNA TGTGCCAGCTCCCCAATTAGGAATGAGCAGTTCTTC.

V gene TRBV5-6 combines with J gene TRBJ1-5, with 8 bases that match TRBD1. V dropped 1 base and J dropped 0; count of bases not matched to a gene: 9. The CDR3 loop spans 18 amino acids. Germline V gene data show CDR1 as SGHDT and CDR2 as YYEEEE. In nucleotides, the CDR3 is TGTGCCAGCAGCTTGCTGGGACAGGCTTCTAATAGCAATCAGCCCCAGCATTTT. It encodes CASSLLGQASNSNQPQHF.